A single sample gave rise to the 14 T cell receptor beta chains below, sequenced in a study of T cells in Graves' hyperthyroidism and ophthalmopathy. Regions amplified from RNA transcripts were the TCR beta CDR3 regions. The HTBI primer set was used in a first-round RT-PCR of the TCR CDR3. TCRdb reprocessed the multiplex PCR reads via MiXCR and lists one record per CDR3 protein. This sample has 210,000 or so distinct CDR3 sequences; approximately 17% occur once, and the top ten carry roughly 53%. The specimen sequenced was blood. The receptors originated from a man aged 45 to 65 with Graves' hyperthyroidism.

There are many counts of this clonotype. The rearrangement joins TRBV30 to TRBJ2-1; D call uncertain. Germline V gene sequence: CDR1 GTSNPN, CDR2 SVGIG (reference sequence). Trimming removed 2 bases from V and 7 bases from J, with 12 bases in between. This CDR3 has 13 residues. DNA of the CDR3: TGTGCCTGGAGTCTTAAAGGCGTGAATGAGCAGTTCTTC. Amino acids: CAWSLKGVNEQFF. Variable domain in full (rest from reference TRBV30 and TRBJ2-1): SQTIHQWPATLVQPVGSPLSLECTVEGTSNPNLYWYRQAAGRGLQLLFYSVGIGQISSEVPQNLSASRPQDRQFILSSKKLLLSDSGFYLCAWSLKGVNEQFFGPGTRLTVL.

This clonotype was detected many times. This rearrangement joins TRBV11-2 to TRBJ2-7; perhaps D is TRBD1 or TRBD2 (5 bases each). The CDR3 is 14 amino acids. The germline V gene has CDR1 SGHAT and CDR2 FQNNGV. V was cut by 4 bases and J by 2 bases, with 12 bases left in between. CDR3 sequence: CASSSSGLAYEQYF. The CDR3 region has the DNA TGTGCCAGCAGCTCCTCGGGGCTGGCCTACGAGCAGTACTTC.

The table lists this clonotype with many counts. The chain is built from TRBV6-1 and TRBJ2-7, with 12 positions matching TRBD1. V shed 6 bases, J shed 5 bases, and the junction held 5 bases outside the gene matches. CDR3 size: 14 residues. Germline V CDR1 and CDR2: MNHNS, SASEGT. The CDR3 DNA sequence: TGTGCCAGCAGGCCGGGACAGGGGGCCCACGAGCAGTACTTC. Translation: CASRPGQGAHEQYF.

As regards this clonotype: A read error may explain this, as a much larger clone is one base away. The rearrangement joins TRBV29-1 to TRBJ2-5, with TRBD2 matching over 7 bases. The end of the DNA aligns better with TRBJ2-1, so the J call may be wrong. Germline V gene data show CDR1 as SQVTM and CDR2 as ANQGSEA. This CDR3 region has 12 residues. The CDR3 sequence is CSVGASGETQFF. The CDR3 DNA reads TGCAGCGTTGGGGCTAGCGGAGAGACCCAGTTCTTC.

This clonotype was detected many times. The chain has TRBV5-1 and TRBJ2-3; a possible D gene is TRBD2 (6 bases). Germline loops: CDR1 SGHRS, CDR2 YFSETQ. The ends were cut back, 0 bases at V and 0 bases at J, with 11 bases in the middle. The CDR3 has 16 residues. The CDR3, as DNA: TGCGCCAGCAGCTTGGGTGGGAGGCCGAGCACAGATACGCAGTATTTT. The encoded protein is CASSLGGRPSTDTQYF.

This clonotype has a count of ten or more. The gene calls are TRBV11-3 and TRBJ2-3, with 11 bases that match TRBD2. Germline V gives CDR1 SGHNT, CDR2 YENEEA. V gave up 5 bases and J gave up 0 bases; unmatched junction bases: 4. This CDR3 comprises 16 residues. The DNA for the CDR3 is TGTGCCAGCAGCCCACTAGCGGGGGCTAGCACAGATACGCAGTATTTT. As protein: CASSPLAGASTDTQYF.

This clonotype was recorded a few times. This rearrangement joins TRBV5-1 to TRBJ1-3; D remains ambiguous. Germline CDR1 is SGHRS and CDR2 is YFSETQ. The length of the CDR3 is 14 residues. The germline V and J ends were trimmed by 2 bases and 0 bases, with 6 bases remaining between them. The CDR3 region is CASSLGNSGNTIYF. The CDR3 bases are TGCGCCAGCAGCTTAGGCAACTCTGGAAACACCATATATTTT. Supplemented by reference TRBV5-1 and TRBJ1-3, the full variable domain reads KAGVTQTPRYLIKTRGQQVTLSCSPISGHRSVSWYQQTPGQGLQFLFEYFSETQRNKGNFPGRFSGRQFSNSRSEMNVSTLELGDSALYLCASSLGNSGNTIYFGEGSWLTVV.

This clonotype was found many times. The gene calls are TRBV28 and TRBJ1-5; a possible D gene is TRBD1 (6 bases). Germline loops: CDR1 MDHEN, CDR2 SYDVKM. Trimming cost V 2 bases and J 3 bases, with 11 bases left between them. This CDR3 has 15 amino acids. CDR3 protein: CASSLAGGPNQPQHF. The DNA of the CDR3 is TGTGCCAGCAGTTTAGCCGGGGGGCCCAATCAGCCCCAGCATTTT.

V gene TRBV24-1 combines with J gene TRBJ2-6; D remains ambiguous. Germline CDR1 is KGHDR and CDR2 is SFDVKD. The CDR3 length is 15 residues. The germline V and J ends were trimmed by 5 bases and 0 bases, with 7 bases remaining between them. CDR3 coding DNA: TGTGCCACCAGTGCCCCGGGCTCTGGGGCCAACGTCCTGACTTTC. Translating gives CATSAPGSGANVLTF.

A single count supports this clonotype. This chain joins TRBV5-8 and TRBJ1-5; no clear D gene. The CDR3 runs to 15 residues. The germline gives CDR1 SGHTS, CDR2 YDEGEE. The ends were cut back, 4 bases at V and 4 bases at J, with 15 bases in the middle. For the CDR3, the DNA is TGTGCCAGCAGCCCGGTTGGGCAGTCAAATCAGCCCCAGCATTTT. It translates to CASSPVGQSNQPQHF.

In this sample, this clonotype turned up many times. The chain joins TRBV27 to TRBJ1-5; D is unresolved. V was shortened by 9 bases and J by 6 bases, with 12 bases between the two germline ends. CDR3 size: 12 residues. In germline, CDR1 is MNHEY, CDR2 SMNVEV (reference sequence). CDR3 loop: CASGIGPQPQHF. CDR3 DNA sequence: TGTGCCAGTGGTATTGGCCCTCAGCCCCAGCATTTT.

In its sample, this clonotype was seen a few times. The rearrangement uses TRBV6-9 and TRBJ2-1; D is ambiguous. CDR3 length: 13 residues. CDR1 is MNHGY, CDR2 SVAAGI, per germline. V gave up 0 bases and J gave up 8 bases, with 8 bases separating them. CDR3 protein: CASSYSAGDEQFF. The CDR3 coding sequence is TGTGCCAGCAGTTATTCCGCTGGGGATGAGCAGTTCTTC.

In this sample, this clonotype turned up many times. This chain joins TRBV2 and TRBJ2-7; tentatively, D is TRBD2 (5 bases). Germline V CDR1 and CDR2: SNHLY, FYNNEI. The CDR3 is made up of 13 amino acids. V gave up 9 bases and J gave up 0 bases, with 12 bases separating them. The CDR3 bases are TGTGCCAGTGGACTGGAGAGCTCCTACGAGCAGTACTTC. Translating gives CASGLESSYEQYF.

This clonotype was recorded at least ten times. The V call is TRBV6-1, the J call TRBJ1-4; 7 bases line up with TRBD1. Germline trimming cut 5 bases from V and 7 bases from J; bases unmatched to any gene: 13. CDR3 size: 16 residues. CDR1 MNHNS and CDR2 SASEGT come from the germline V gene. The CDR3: CASSNRGGDGGEKLFF. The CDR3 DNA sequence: TGTGCCAGCAGTAACAGGGGCGGGGACGGAGGTGAAAAACTGTTTTTT.